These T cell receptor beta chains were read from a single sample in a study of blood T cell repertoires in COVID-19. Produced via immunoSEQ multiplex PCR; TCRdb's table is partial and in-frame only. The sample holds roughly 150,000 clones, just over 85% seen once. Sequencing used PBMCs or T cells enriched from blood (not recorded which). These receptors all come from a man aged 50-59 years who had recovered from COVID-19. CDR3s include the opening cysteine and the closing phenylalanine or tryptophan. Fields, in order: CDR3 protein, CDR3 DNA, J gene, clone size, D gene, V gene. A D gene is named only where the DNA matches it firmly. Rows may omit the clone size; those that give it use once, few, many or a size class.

CDR3aa: CASSLQPATNEKLFF
CDR3nt: TGTGCCAGCAGCCTACAGCCGGCAACTAATGAAAAACTGTTTTTT
j_gene: TRBJ1-4
abundance: NA
d_gene: NA
v_gene: TRBV7-6

CDR3aa: CASNEPRKPQATDTQYF
CDR3nt: TGTGCCAGCAACGAACCAAGAAAACCTCAGGCCACAGATACGCAGTATTTT
j_gene: TRBJ2-3
abundance: NA
d_gene: NA
v_gene: TRBV7-9

CDR3aa: CASSFGLAGAKSTDTQYF
CDR3nt: TGCGCCAGCAGCTTCGGACTAGCGGGGGCGAAGAGCACAGATACGCAGTATTTT
j_gene: TRBJ2-3
abundance: NA
d_gene: TRBD2
v_gene: TRBV5-1

CDR3aa: CASSRSNGQFNYNSPLHF
CDR3nt: TGTGCCAGCAGCCGTTCAAACGGTCAATTCAACTATAATTCACCCCTCCACTTT
j_gene: TRBJ1-6
abundance: once
d_gene: NA
v_gene: TRBV7-2

CDR3aa: CASSVVAGGPTDTQYF
CDR3nt: TGTGCCAGCAGCGTCGTAGCGGGGGGGCCCACAGATACGCAGTATTTT
j_gene: TRBJ2-3
abundance: NA
d_gene: TRBD2
v_gene: TRBV11-2

CDR3aa: CATSSLTGTGNQPQHF
CDR3nt: TGTGCCACCAGCAGCCTGACAGGGACAGGCAATCAGCCCCAGCATTTT
j_gene: TRBJ1-5
abundance: NA
d_gene: TRBD1
v_gene: TRBV15

CDR3aa: CASSSDRGNYGYTF
CDR3nt: TGTGCCAGCAGCTCGGACAGGGGTAACTATGGCTACACCTTC
j_gene: TRBJ1-2
abundance: NA
d_gene: TRBD1
v_gene: TRBV5-5

CDR3aa: CATSMHRGSTGELFF
CDR3nt: TGTGCCACCAGTATGCACCGGGGGAGCACCGGGGAGCTGTTTTTT
j_gene: TRBJ2-2
abundance: NA
d_gene: NA
v_gene: TRBV24-1

CDR3aa: CASSWTIEQFF
CDR3nt: TGTGCCAGCAGTTGGACAATTGAGCAGTTCTTC
j_gene: TRBJ2-1
abundance: once
d_gene: NA
v_gene: TRBV7-2

CDR3aa: CASSLALAGAGKIEQYF
CDR3nt: TGTGCCAGCAGCTTAGCTTTGGCGGGAGCAGGTAAAATCGAGCAGTACTTC
j_gene: TRBJ2-7
abundance: few
d_gene: TRBD2
v_gene: TRBV7-9

CDR3aa: CASSRGQTYSNQPQHF
CDR3nt: TGTGCCAGTAGCCGGGGACAGACTTATAGCAATCAGCCCCAGCATTTT
j_gene: TRBJ1-5
abundance: NA
d_gene: TRBD1
v_gene: TRBV19

CDR3aa: CASSFSRGNEQFF
CDR3nt: TGTGCCAGCAGCTTTTCTCGGGGAAACGAGCAGTTCTTC
j_gene: TRBJ2-1
abundance: NA
d_gene: NA
v_gene: TRBV7-3

CDR3aa: CASRPSTGSSYNEQFF
CDR3nt: TGTGCCAGCAGACCTTCGACAGGGAGCTCCTACAATGAGCAGTTCTTC
j_gene: TRBJ2-1
abundance: NA
d_gene: TRBD1
v_gene: TRBV6-4

CDR3aa: CATSDSAGTKSTDTQYF
CDR3nt: TGTGCCACCAGTGATTCAGCAGGGACTAAAAGCACAGATACGCAGTATTTT
j_gene: TRBJ2-3
abundance: NA
d_gene: TRBD2
v_gene: TRBV24-1

CDR3aa: CASSLRQSGANVLTF
CDR3nt: TGTGCCAGCAGCCTACGACAGTCTGGGGCCAACGTCCTGACTTTC
j_gene: TRBJ2-6
abundance: once
d_gene: NA
v_gene: TRBV3-1/TRBV3-2

CDR3aa: CASSRQQDRAETQYF
CDR3nt: TGCGCCAGCAGCCGCCAACAAGACAGGGCGGAGACCCAGTACTTC
j_gene: TRBJ2-5
abundance: NA
d_gene: TRBD1
v_gene: TRBV4-3

CDR3aa: CASSIYKTGGGNQPQHF
CDR3nt: TGTGCCAGTAGTATTTACAAGACAGGGGGAGGCAATCAGCCCCAGCATTTT
j_gene: TRBJ1-5
abundance: NA
d_gene: TRBD1
v_gene: TRBV19

CDR3aa: CASSLDSYSGNTIYF
CDR3nt: TGTGCCAGCAGCCTAGACAGTTACTCTGGAAACACCATATATTTT
j_gene: TRBJ1-3
abundance: NA
d_gene: NA
v_gene: TRBV13

CDR3aa: CASSPASGGTYNEQFF
CDR3nt: TGTGCCAGCAGCCCTGCTAGCGGGGGGACCTACAATGAGCAGTTCTTC
j_gene: TRBJ2-1
abundance: NA
d_gene: TRBD2
v_gene: TRBV11-3

CDR3aa: CASSISGIFEAFF
CDR3nt: TGTGCCAGTAGTATTAGCGGAATTTTTGAAGCTTTCTTT
j_gene: TRBJ1-1
abundance: NA
d_gene: NA
v_gene: TRBV19

CDR3aa: CASSHRQNNQPQHF
CDR3nt: TGTGCCAGCAGCCACAGGCAGAATAATCAGCCCCAGCATTTT
j_gene: TRBJ1-5
abundance: NA
d_gene: NA
v_gene: TRBV6-2/TRBV6-3

CDR3aa: CASSPEGSVGYTF
CDR3nt: TGCGCCAGCAGCCCGGAGGGCTCGGTTGGCTACACCTTC
j_gene: TRBJ1-2
abundance: NA
d_gene: NA
v_gene: TRBV5-1

CDR3aa: CASIPPLGLAGGLTDTQYF
CDR3nt: TGTGCCAGCATCCCCCCCCTGGGACTAGCGGGAGGACTCACAGATACGCAGTATTTT
j_gene: TRBJ2-3
abundance: NA
d_gene: TRBD2
v_gene: TRBV11-2

CDR3aa: CASSFGRGQPQHF
CDR3nt: TGTGCCAGCAGCTTTGGGAGAGGTCAGCCCCAGCATTTT
j_gene: TRBJ1-5
abundance: NA
d_gene: NA
v_gene: TRBV7-2

CDR3aa: CASSRDIYGYTF
CDR3nt: TGTGCCAGCAGTCGGGACATCTATGGCTACACCTTC
j_gene: TRBJ1-2
abundance: NA
d_gene: NA
v_gene: TRBV2

CDR3aa: CATSNAIQGAVGETQYF
CDR3nt: TGTGCCACCAGCAACGCTATACAGGGAGCGGTCGGAGAGACCCAGTACTTC
j_gene: TRBJ2-5
abundance: NA
d_gene: NA
v_gene: TRBV15

CDR3aa: CASTFSADSVGAYTGELFF
CDR3nt: TGTGCCAGCACCTTCTCGGCCGACTCAGTGGGGGCCTACACCGGGGAGCTGTTTTTT
j_gene: TRBJ2-2
abundance: NA
d_gene: NA
v_gene: TRBV7-8

CDR3aa: CAWSPPGGLFYGYTF
CDR3nt: TGTGCCTGGAGCCCGCCGGGGGGGCTTTTCTATGGCTACACCTTC
j_gene: TRBJ1-2
abundance: NA
d_gene: NA
v_gene: TRBV30

CDR3aa: CASSLGLGGYEQYF
CDR3nt: TGTGCCAGCAGCTTGGGACTAGGGGGTTACGAGCAGTACTTC
j_gene: TRBJ2-7
abundance: few
d_gene: TRBD2
v_gene: TRBV11-2

CDR3aa: CSDVGGQGAGYTF
CDR3nt: TGCAGCGATGTCGGGGGACAGGGGGCTGGCTACACCTTC
j_gene: TRBJ1-2
abundance: few
d_gene: TRBD1
v_gene: TRBV29-1

CDR3aa: CASRQGWDTEAFF
CDR3nt: TGTGCCAGCAGGCAGGGGTGGGACACTGAAGCTTTCTTT
j_gene: TRBJ1-1
abundance: NA
d_gene: NA
v_gene: TRBV12-3/TRBV12-4

CDR3aa: CASSLSRDSSGNSPLHF
CDR3nt: TGTGCCAGCAGCCTCTCCCGGGACTCTAGTGGGAATTCACCCCTCCACTTT
j_gene: TRBJ1-6
abundance: once
d_gene: NA
v_gene: TRBV7-2

CDR3aa: CASRTGTDRNYGYTF
CDR3nt: TGTGCCAGTAGGACCGGGACAGACCGTAACTATGGCTACACCTTC
j_gene: TRBJ1-2
abundance: NA
d_gene: TRBD1
v_gene: TRBV19